This TCR beta chain was identified in a study of response to subunit inactivated influenza vaccine. Broader study findings: Each seasonal influenza vaccination recruits few new T cells, the authors suggested.

This clonotype has only a few counts. Its target is not known. This CDR3 has 18 amino acids. Per germline, CDR1 SGHRS and CDR2 YFSETQ. V lost 3 bases to trimming and J lost 0 bases; unmatched junction nucleotides: 8. Each CDR3 protein is one row after TCRdb ran MiXCR on the RT-PCR reads. Counted here are approximately 480,000 distinct CDR3 sequences, approximately 10% occurring once; the ten biggest clones make up more than 10%. Here the sequenced sample was PBMCs from blood, taken 45 days after vaccination. The chain has TRBV5-1 and TRBJ2-6, with 8 bases that match TRBD2. The sequence was obtained from a man aged 50-60 years who received an inactivated influenza vaccine. The CDR3 coding sequence is TGCGCCAGCAGCTCGTCGGGGGGGCTTTCCTCTGGGGCCAACGTCCTGACTTTC. Amino acid sequence: CASSSSGGLSSGANVLTF.